These T cell receptor beta chains were read from a single sample in a study of post-analysis software for immune sequencing data. TCRdb used MiXCR to reprocess the PCR reads, holding one entry per CDR3 protein. The sample includes roughly 800,000 distinct CDR3 sequences, about 27% seen only once; the top ten take roughly 0.53%. Input material: blood. The receptors come from a girl aged 10 to 17 with multiple sclerosis. Both conserved end residues are part of each CDR3. Each record gives: D gene, J gene, V gene, clone size, CDR3 protein, CDR3 DNA. D genes are given only for firm matches. The size field is filled for only some rows; it gives once, few, many or a size class.

.	TRBJ1-2	TRBV7-9	many	CASSLVYGYTF	TGTGCCAGCAGCTTAGTCTATGGCTACACCTTC
.	TRBJ2-5	TRBV29-1	few	CSVVPGPLQGTQYF	TGCAGCGTAGTACCGGGCCCTCTACAGGGGACCCAGTACTTC
.	TRBJ2-1	TRBV7-9	.	CASSLVGGHYNEQFF	TGTGCCAGCAGCTTAGTAGGAGGGCACTACAATGAGCAGTTCTTC
.	TRBJ2-5	TRBV12-3/TRBV12-4	many	CASSSNQETQYF	TGTGCCAGCAGTTCTAACCAAGAGACCCAGTACTTC
.	TRBJ2-3	TRBV12-3/TRBV12-4	.	CASSFGDTDTQYF	TGTGCCAGCAGTTTTGGCGACACAGATACGCAGTATTTT
.	TRBJ1-2	TRBV29-1	.	CSVEKGDGYTF	TGCAGCGTTGAAAAAGGGGATGGCTACACCTTC
.	TRBJ2-5	TRBV28	once	CASRPDHFGETQYF	TGTGCCAGCAGACCAGACCATTTCGGGGAGACCCAGTACTTC
.	TRBJ1-4	TRBV7-9	.	CASSNGVANEKLFF	TGTGCCAGCAGTAACGGGGTTGCTAATGAAAAACTGTTTTTT
TRBD2	TRBJ2-1	TRBV24-1	many	CATSDRLAGTNEQFF	TGTGCCACCAGCGATCGACTAGCGGGTACGAATGAGCAGTTCTTC
.	TRBJ2-7	TRBV18	.	CASSIPMGYSNEQYF	TGTGCCAGCTCAATACCTATGGGTTATAGCAACGAGCAGTACTTC
.	TRBJ2-3	TRBV27	.	CASSSTTTDTQYF	TGTGCCAGCAGTTCCACCACCACAGATACGCAGTATTTT
.	TRBJ2-3	TRBV20-1	.	CSAREMVAARSGADTQYF	TGCAGTGCTAGAGAGATGGTAGCGGCTCGGTCAGGGGCAGATACGCAGTATTTT
.	TRBJ2-5	TRBV28	.	CASSLSTLSETQYF	TGTGCCAGCAGTTTATCCACCCTCTCAGAGACCCAGTACTTC
.	TRBJ1-5	TRBV21-1	few	CARPNRGGSNQPQHF	TGTGCCAGGCCTAATCGGGGGGGCAGCAATCAGCCCCAGCATTTT
.	TRBJ2-3	TRBV28	.	CASSLREFPDTQYF	TGTGCCAGCAGTTTACGGGAGTTCCCAGATACGCAGTATTTT
.	TRBJ2-7	TRBV28	few	CAGRAGREYEQYF	TGTGCCGGGAGAGCGGGTAGAGAGTACGAGCAGTACTTC
TRBD2	TRBJ2-1	TRBV29-1	few	CSVQGTSGGAEFF	TGCAGCGTTCAGGGGACTAGCGGGGGGGCTGAGTTCTTC
TRBD1	TRBJ2-7	TRBV20-1	.	CSARVSRASPGTGGYEQYF	TGCAGTGCTAGAGTTTCGAGGGCGTCTCCCGGGACAGGGGGCTACGAGCAGTACTTC
.	TRBJ2-3	TRBV6-5	many	CASSPPRGADTQYF	TGTGCCAGCAGCCCTCCGAGGGGCGCAGATACGCAGTATTTT
.	TRBJ2-4	TRBV14	.	CASSPLAPAKNTQYF	TGTGCCAGTAGCCCCTTAGCTCCAGCCAAAAACACTCAGTACTTC
TRBD1	TRBJ2-1	TRBV29-1	once	CSVELEDRVRYEQFF	TGCAGCGTTGAATTGGAGGACAGGGTTAGGTATGAGCAGTTCTTC
.	TRBJ2-1	TRBV29-1	.	CSVEGQTYNEQFF	TGCAGCGTGGAAGGACAGACCTACAATGAGCAGTTCTTC
TRBD2	TRBJ2-7	TRBV9	.	CASSPLGTSLDYEQYF	TGTGCCAGCAGCCCGTTGGGGACTAGTCTGGACTACGAGCAGTACTTC
TRBD1	TRBJ1-1	TRBV6-1	few	CASRLDRGIAEAFF	TGTGCCAGCAGGCTGGACAGGGGTATTGCTGAAGCTTTCTTT
.	TRBJ1-5	TRBV28	.	CASSTHQGLSNQPQHF	TGTGCCAGCAGTACCCACCAGGGCCTTAGCAATCAGCCCCAGCATTTT
.	TRBJ2-1	TRBV7-2	few	CASSLAEVEQFF	TGTGCCAGCAGCTTAGCGGAAGTAGAGCAGTTCTTC
.	TRBJ1-5	TRBV5-5	.	CASCPESNQPQHF	TGTGCCAGTTGCCCTGAGTCCAATCAGCCCCAGCATTTT
TRBD2	TRBJ2-2	TRBV6-5	.	CASSYSLAGGTDGELFF	TGTGCCAGCAGTTACTCCTTAGCGGGAGGGACCGACGGGGAGCTGTTTTTT
.	TRBJ2-2	TRBV10-3	.	CAISQLRGIGTGELFF	TGTGCCATCAGCCAACTCCGAGGGATTGGCACCGGGGAGCTGTTTTTT
TRBD2	TRBJ2-1	TRBV7-9	few	CASSLTPPGLGTGEQFF	TGTGCCAGCAGCTTGACCCCCCCGGGACTAGGTACGGGTGAGCAGTTCTTC
TRBD2	TRBJ2-1	TRBV20-1	many	CSARPWTSGRDEQFF	TGCAGTGCTAGGCCCTGGACTAGCGGGAGGGATGAGCAGTTCTTC
.	TRBJ2-7	TRBV13	few	CASSLFGDEQYF	TGTGCCAGCAGCTTGTTCGGGGACGAGCAGTACTTC
.	TRBJ1-1	TRBV7-2	.	CASSQRRAEAFF	TGTGCCAGCAGCCAACGTCGGGCTGAAGCTTTCTTT
TRBD2	TRBJ2-3	TRBV15	few	CATSGGLAGGDTQYF	TGTGCCACCAGCGGTGGACTAGCGGGGGGTGATACGCAGTATTTT
.	TRBJ1-1	TRBV6-5	few	CASSSDGAMNTEAFF	TGTGCCAGCAGTTCCGATGGAGCTATGAACACTGAAGCTTTCTTT
.	TRBJ1-4	TRBV7-9	few	CASSFKVNEKLFF	TGTGCCAGCAGCTTCAAAGTTAATGAAAAACTGTTTTTT
.	TRBJ2-3	TRBV5-1	.	CASRSQGQSTDTQYF	TGCGCCAGCAGGTCCCAGGGCCAGAGCACAGATACGCAGTATTTT
.	TRBJ1-1	TRBV6-2/TRBV6-3	.	CASSHRNLNTEAFF	TGTGCCAGCAGCCACAGGAACCTAAACACTGAAGCTTTCTTT
.	TRBJ2-3	TRBV6-4	many	CASSDSIVSRDTQYF	TGTGCCAGCAGTGACTCGATTGTCTCGAGGGATACGCAGTATTTT
.	TRBJ1-2	TRBV25-1	few	CASSGGTPGYTF	TGTGCCAGCAGTGGCGGGACCCCCGGCTACACCTTC
.	TRBJ1-1	TRBV6-5	few	CASRDRVVGTEAFF	TGTGCCAGCAGAGATAGAGTGGTGGGCACTGAAGCTTTCTTT
.	TRBJ2-5	TRBV7-2	.	CASSWRGGQETQYF	TGTGCCAGCAGCTGGAGGGGGGGCCAAGAGACCCAGTACTTC
.	TRBJ2-5	TRBV7-2	.	CASSPPRRSSFQETQYF	TGTGCCAGCAGCCCCCCTCGTAGATCTAGTTTTCAAGAGACCCAGTACTTC
.	TRBJ2-5	TRBV27	many	CASSLWTGETQYF	TGTGCCAGCAGTTTATGGACTGGAGAGACCCAGTACTTC
.	TRBJ2-1	TRBV6-5	many	CASKRKGGRDSEQFF	TGTGCCAGCAAAAGGAAAGGGGGAAGGGATTCTGAGCAGTTCTTC
.	TRBJ2-3	TRBV7-2	few	CASSLVRWEQDTQYF	TGTGCCAGCAGCTTAGTACGATGGGAGCAAGATACGCAGTATTTT
TRBD2	TRBJ2-1	TRBV7-9	.	CASGTGLGISGSYNEQFF	TGTGCCAGCGGCACGGGACTAGGGATATCCGGGTCCTACAATGAGCAGTTCTTC
.	TRBJ2-1	TRBV29-1	.	CSVAGRGGSYNEQFF	TGCAGCGTTGCAGGGCGGGGCGGCTCCTACAATGAGCAGTTCTTC
.	TRBJ1-5	TRBV6-5	.	CASSYRGSNRPQHF	TGTGCCAGCAGTTACAGAGGATCGAATCGGCCCCAGCATTTT
.	TRBJ2-3	TRBV7-9	few	CASSLVAGQDTQYF	TGTGCCAGCAGCTTAGTTGCGGGTCAGGATACGCAGTATTTT
TRBD2	TRBJ2-3	TRBV10-3	.	CAISVAGPTDTQYF	TGTGCCATCAGTGTAGCGGGGCCTACAGATACGCAGTATTTT
.	TRBJ1-2	TRBV7-2	few	CASSLQWAGTSGYTF	TGTGCCAGCAGCTTACAGTGGGCAGGGACGAGCGGCTACACCTTC